This T cell receptor (beta chain) was captured in a study of blood T cell repertoires in COVID-19. Background on the study: COVID-19 samples from acute and convalescent phases originated in the United States, Italy and Spain. Nucleic acid was either cDNA or gDNA, and it came from T cells, B-cell-depleted T cells, or PBMCs.

The CDR3 spans 16 residues. Germline-derived CDR1 and CDR2 are SGHRS and YFSETQ. V was shortened by 0 bases and J by 3 bases, with 15 bases between the two germline ends. Under the authors' procedure: Amplified reference gene primers provided the basis for estimating nucleated cell counts. Sequenced by immunoSEQ multiplex PCR; TCRdb stores in-frame clones only, minus some. V, J and clone size derive from that table, while D and trimming were established from the DNA sequence. The repertoire consists of 150,000 to 200,000 clones, with approximately 82% occurring once and the leading ten covering approximately 21%.

V gene TRBV5-1 combines with J gene TRBJ2-5, with D tentatively TRBD2 (6 bases). This TCR came from a woman over 75 with acute or convalescent COVID-19. The sample consisted of peripheral blood. The CDR3 region is CASSLGELAGKETQYF. The CDR3 coding sequence is TGCGCCAGCAGCTTGGGGGAGCTCGCGGGGAAAGAGACCCAGTACTTC.